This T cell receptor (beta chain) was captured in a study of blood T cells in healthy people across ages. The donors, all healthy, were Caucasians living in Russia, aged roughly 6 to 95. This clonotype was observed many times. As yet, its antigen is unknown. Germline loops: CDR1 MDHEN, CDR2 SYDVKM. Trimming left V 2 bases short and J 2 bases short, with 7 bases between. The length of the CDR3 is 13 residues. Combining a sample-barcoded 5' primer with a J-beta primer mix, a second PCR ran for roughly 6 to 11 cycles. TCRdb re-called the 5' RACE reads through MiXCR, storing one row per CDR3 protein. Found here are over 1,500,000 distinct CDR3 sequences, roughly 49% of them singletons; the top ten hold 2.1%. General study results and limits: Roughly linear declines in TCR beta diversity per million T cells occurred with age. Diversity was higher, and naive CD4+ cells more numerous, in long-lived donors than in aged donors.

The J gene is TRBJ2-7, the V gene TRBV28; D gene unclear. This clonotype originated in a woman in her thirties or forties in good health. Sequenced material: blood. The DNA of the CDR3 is TGTGCCAGCAGTTTAGTAGCAGCCTACGAGCAGTACTTC. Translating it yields CASSLVAAYEQYF. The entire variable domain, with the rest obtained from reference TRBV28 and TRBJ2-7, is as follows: DVKVTQSSRYLVKRTGEKVFLECVQDMDHENMFWYRQDPGLGLRLIYFSYDVKMKEKGDIPEGYSVSREKKERFSLILESASTNQTSMYLCASSLVAAYEQYFGPGTRLTVT.